A single T cell receptor (beta chain) is shown here with its context. The sample originates from a study of shared clonotypes between healthy human individuals. About the study: CD4 naive cells filled three plates per donor, CD4 memory three, CD8 naive two and CD8 memory one.

Deletions cut 8 bases from V and 8 bases from J, with 12 bases between. CDR1 and CDR2 (germline): MNHEY, SVGAGI. The length of the CDR3 is 11 residues. Sequencing was at deep level. Profiled with immunoSEQ multiplex PCR; TCRdb holds only in-frame clones, not every one. Of around 2,100,000 clones listed, approximately 95% were seen once; the top ten hold less than 1.5%. Naive CD8 cells comprised CD45RO-negative, CCR7-positively selected cells, excluding terminally differentiated effector memory CD45RA+ cells. All participating donors were Caucasian adults from Nashville, Tennessee. Sequenced: naive CD8+ T cells sorted from blood. The source is a man aged 18 to 30 in good health. The V call is TRBV6-5, the J call TRBJ1-2, with D uncertain. CDR3 residues: CASATGNGYTF. The CDR3, as DNA: TGTGCCAGCGCTACGGGCAACGGCTACACCTTC.